This T cell receptor (beta chain) came from a study of blood T cells in healthy people across ages. Combining a sample-barcoded 5' primer with a J-beta primer mix, a second PCR ran for about 7 to 11 cycles. Tagging of each cDNA molecule was performed by a template-switch adaptor with 12 random nucleotides. TCRdb called the 5' RACE reads again in MiXCR, with one record for every CDR3 protein. This sample has about 540,000 distinct CDR3 sequences, with 20% to 30% found just once. Germline V gene data show CDR1 as SGHTA and CDR2 as FQGTGA. The CDR3 extends over 16 amino acids. Peripheral blood from each donor was collected in a volume of approximately 9.2 milliliters. These records were also assigned to another study, of T cells of mothers and their children. As that report states: Three healthy Caucasian mothers and their six children were the donors. Each mother yielded more than 8 million TCR beta CDR3 reads. Each child yielded millions of reads.

Sequencing was performed on blood. The TCR comes from a boy aged 5-17 years in good health. This chain links TRBV7-3 with TRBJ2-1, with 11 bases lining up with TRBD2. The J call may be wrong; the DNA end is better matched by TRBJ2-7. CDR3 coding DNA: TGTGCCAGCAGCTTAGGTGAGCTAGCGGGAGGATACGAGCAGTACTTC. This sequence encodes CASSLGELAGGYEQYF.